One sample yielded the 29 T cell receptor beta chains listed below, sequenced in a study of blood T cell repertoires in COVID-19. Here immunoSEQ multiplex PCR was the method, and the copy in TCRdb shows in-frame clones only, minus some. The sample comprises about 280,000 clones, around 85% of which are singletons, and 4.5% to 6% rests with the top ten. The sample was peripheral blood. The receptors shown here come from a man between 50 and 59 years old with active or convalescent COVID-19.

CDR3 DNA: TGTGCCAGCAGCTTAGGCACCCATCGACCCCTCCACTTT. This gives the protein CASSLGTHRPLHF. V usage is TRBV28 and J usage is TRBJ1-6, with D hard to call. The CDR3 runs 13 residues. Germline loops: CDR1 MDHEN, CDR2 SYDVKM. Deletions cut 6 bases from V and 12 bases from J, with 15 bases between.

The chain recombines TRBV4-1 with TRBJ1-5; D remains unclear. CDR1 is MGHRA, CDR2 YSYEKL, per germline. The CDR3 loop spans 16 amino acids. Deletions cut 5 bases from V and 5 bases from J, with 19 bases between. CDR3 sequence (DNA): TGCGCCAGCAGCTTTCTTGCCTCAGGTAACGATCAGCCCCAGCATTTT. This codes for CASSFLASGNDQPQHF.

This rearrangement joins TRBV3-1 (or the pseudogene TRBV3-2) to TRBJ2-3; TRBD2 matches 12 bases. In germline, CDR1 is LGHDT, CDR2 YNNKEL (reference sequence). The CDR3 sequence is 16 residues long. V trimming: 4 bases; J trimming: 5 bases; junction bases outside the gene matches: 7. CDR3 amino acids: CASSRRLAGVLDTQYF. The CDR3, as DNA: TGTGCCAGCAGCCGAAGACTAGCGGGAGTCTTAGATACGCAGTATTTT.

The V and J genes are TRBV6-5 and TRBJ1-5; TRBD1 aligns across 8 bases. This CDR3 contains 15 residues. With 6 bases clipped from V and 3 bases from J, the junction kept 7 bases outside the gene matches. CDR1 and CDR2 (germline): MNHEY, SVGAGI. Written as DNA, the CDR3 is TGTGCCAGCAGCCGACAGGGACAGGACAATCAGCCCCAGCATTTT. Protein: CASSRQGQDNQPQHF.

The J gene is TRBJ2-1, the V gene TRBV19; D gene uncertain. Trimming shortened V by 0 bases and J by 8 bases, and 11 bases separated the two germline ends. This CDR3 is built from 14 residues. CDR1 and CDR2 (germline): LNHDA, SQIVND (reference sequence). CDR3 residues: CASSIDHPVYEQFF. The CDR3 DNA reads TGTGCCAGTAGTATAGATCACCCGGTCTATGAGCAGTTCTTC.

The chain is built from TRBV2 and TRBJ2-7, with D tentatively TRBD2 (5 bases). CDR1 and CDR2 (germline): SNHLY, FYNNEI. The CDR3 loop spans 12 amino acids. The ends were cut back, 7 bases at V and 0 bases at J, with 7 bases in the middle. As DNA, the CDR3 is TGTGCCAGCATCCGGGACTCCTACGAGCAGTACTTC. Its translation is CASIRDSYEQYF.

Many counts were recorded for this clone. J is TRBJ1-5 and V is TRBV2; possible D gene TRBD1, 5 bases. The CDR3 covers 13 residues. CDR1 is SNHLY and CDR2 is FYNNEI in the germline V gene. Trimming left V 10 bases short and J 2 bases short, with 12 bases between. The CDR3 bases are TGTGCCACCGCCGGGGGGGGCAATCAGCCCCAGCATTTT. This codes for CATAGGGNQPQHF.

The gene calls are TRBV5-4 and TRBJ2-5; the match to TRBD1 covers 9 bases. The CDR3 contains 15 residues. Germline values: CDR1 SGHNT, CDR2 YYREEE (reference sequence). V lost 3 bases and J lost 8; bases outside the gene matches: 11. CDR3 sequence reads: CASSSFGDRVPTQYF. The CDR3 bases are TGTGCCAGCAGCTCCTTCGGGGACAGGGTTCCTACCCAGTACTTC. The full variable domain, its missing parts supplied by reference TRBV5-4 and TRBJ2-5, is ETGVTQSPTHLIKTRGQQVTLRCSSQSGHNTVSWYQQALGQGPQFIFQYYREEENGRGNFPPRFSGLQFPNYSSELNVNALELDDSALYLCASSSFGDRVPTQYFGPGTRLLVL.

This rearrangement joins TRBV4-3 to TRBJ2-1; TRBD2 might be the D (7 bases). In germline, CDR1 is LGHNA, CDR2 YSLEER. Trimming stripped 4 bases from V and 8 bases from J, with 12 bases between. The CDR3 is 13 amino acids. CDR3 bases: TGCGCCAGCAGCCTGGGGGAGGGGGATGAGCAGTTCTTC. Protein: CASSLGEGDEQFF.

The V call is TRBV7-2, the J call TRBJ2-7, with 7 bases lining up with TRBD1. Germline assignment: CDR1 SGHTA and CDR2 FQGNSA. The trim removed 8 bases at V and 6 bases at J, leaving 16 bases unmatched. The CDR3 extends over 15 amino acids. CDR3 in amino acids: CASGKHDRVLGEQYF. CDR3 nucleotide sequence: TGTGCCAGCGGTAAGCACGACAGGGTACTCGGCGAGCAGTACTTC.

This chain joins TRBV27 and TRBJ1-1, with 9 nucleotides matching TRBD1. The CDR3 sequence is 15 residues long. The J segment lost 5 bases and the V segment lost 4 bases, leaving 8 bases of the junction unmatched. Germline CDR1 and CDR2: MNHEY and SMNVEV (reference sequence). CDR3 in amino acids: CASSSENRGRTEAFF. The CDR3 DNA is TGTGCCAGCAGTTCTGAAAACAGGGGGCGTACTGAAGCTTTCTTT.

The table lists this clone with a count of one. The chain recombines TRBV5-1 with TRBJ2-1; D possibly corresponds to TRBD1 (6 bases). Germline CDR1 and CDR2: SGHRS and YFSETQ. V lost 6 bases to trimming and J lost 9 bases, with 16 bases between them. The length of the CDR3 is 13 residues. CDR3 in DNA: TGCGCCAGCACTAGAACAGGGTATAGTGAGCAGTTCTTC. Residues: CASTRTGYSEQFF.

Regarding this clone: This specimen includes other DNA sequences encoding the same CDR3. Here the CDR3 reads CASSFRGNTEAFF. CDR3 DNA sequence: TGTGCCAGCAGCTTTCGGGGGAACACTGAAGCTTTCTTT. The genes are TRBV7-2 and TRBJ1-1; unclear D gene. This CDR3 comprises 13 residues. Germline V gives CDR1 SGHTA, CDR2 FQGNSA. Trimming left V 3 bases short and J 1 base short, with 6 bases between.

This clone has only one observation. CDR3 DNA: TGTGCCAGCAGATCGCTAGCGGGCCGCAATGAGCAGTTCTTC. Amino acids: CASRSLAGRNEQFF. The chain uses TRBV2 and TRBJ2-1, with 8 bases that match TRBD2. This CDR3 comprises 14 residues. CDR1 and CDR2 from the germline V gene are SNHLY and FYNNEI. Unmatched junction bases numbered 7, after V lost 6 bases and J lost 6 bases.

V is TRBV6-2 or TRBV6-3 and J is TRBJ1-6; tentatively, D is TRBD1 (6 bases). The CDR3 is made up of 18 amino acids. In germline, CDR1 is MNHEY, CDR2 SVGEGT. The germline V and J ends were trimmed by 6 bases and 7 bases, with 25 bases remaining between them. CDR3 loop: CASSPVQGWGSGNSPLHF. CDR3 bases: TGTGCCAGCAGCCCTGTACAGGGATGGGGGTCAGGGAATTCACCCCTCCACTTT.

The chain is built from TRBV15 and TRBJ1-3; a possible D gene is TRBD1 (5 bases). Germline V gives CDR1 LNHNV, CDR2 YYDKDF (reference sequence). Between the trimmed V and J ends, which lost 0 bases and 4 bases, there was a span of 10 bases. CDR3 size: 15 residues. This chain's CDR3 is CATSRDRATGNTIYF. As DNA, the CDR3 is TGTGCCACCAGCAGAGACAGGGCAACCGGAAACACCATATATTTT.

The gene calls are TRBV5-1 and TRBJ2-5, with 9 bases lining up with TRBD2. This CDR3 is 16 amino acids long. Germline V lookup: CDR1 SGHRS, CDR2 YFSETQ. The trim removed 8 bases at V and 2 bases at J, leaving 13 bases unmatched. As DNA, the CDR3 is TGCGCCAGTAGCCCACCTAGCGGGACTCTACAAGAGACCCAGTACTTC. Protein: CASSPPSGTLQETQYF.

The chain has TRBV27 and TRBJ1-3, with D possibly TRBD1 on 6 matching bases. Trimming took 6 bases from V and 8 from J, leaving 8 bases between them. Germline-derived CDR1 and CDR2 are MNHEY and SMNVEV (reference sequence). This CDR3 contains 11 residues. The DNA of the CDR3 is TGTGCCAGCAGGGACAGAGACACCATATATTTT. Protein product: CASRDRDTIYF.

This chain joins TRBV2 and TRBJ1-6; weak D call: TRBD1 (6 bases). The V gene lost 5 bases and the J gene lost 1 base, with 15 bases spanning the gap. Germline V gene data show CDR1 as SNHLY and CDR2 as FYNNEI. The CDR3 loop spans 17 amino acids. The CDR3, as DNA: TGTGCCAGCAGTCCGCGCGGGGGCGTATCCTATAATTCACCCCTCCACTTT. Residues: CASSPRGGVSYNSPLHF.

The chain combines TRBV28 with TRBJ1-2; TRBD1 agrees at 7 bases. Germline V CDR1 and CDR2: MDHEN, SYDVKM. After removal of 4 bases from V and 1 base from J, the junction contained 6 bases not matched to a gene. The CDR3 runs 15 residues. The CDR3 here is CASSSPRQGNYGYTF. CDR3 DNA sequence: TGTGCCAGCAGTTCGCCCAGACAGGGTAACTATGGCTACACCTTC.

This clone was detected only a few times. This sample includes further DNA sequences coding for the same CDR3. J is TRBJ1-6 and V is TRBV11-2; D uncertain. This CDR3 comprises 13 residues. Per the germline V gene, CDR1 is SGHAT and CDR2 is FQNNGV. Trimming took off 1 base at V and 6 bases at J, with 4 bases between the two ends. The CDR3 reads CASSLGANSPLHF. In nucleotides, the CDR3 is TGTGCCAGCAGCTTAGGAGCTAATTCACCCCTCCACTTT.

This clone was seen only once. The V gene is TRBV11-2, the J gene TRBJ1-1; 9 bases align to TRBD1. CDR3 length: 17 amino acids. J was trimmed by 0 bases and V by 4 bases; bases with no gene match: 9. Looked up from germline, CDR1 is SGHAT and CDR2 is FQNNGV. In nucleotides, the CDR3 is TGTGCCAGCAGCTACCTCCCGGGACAGGGAATGAACACTGAAGCTTTCTTT. Protein: CASSYLPGQGMNTEAFF.

V gene TRBV5-5 combines with J gene TRBJ1-5; tentative D call: TRBD1 (5 bases). The length of the CDR3 is 15 residues. CDR1 SGHKS and CDR2 YYEKEE come from the germline V gene (reference sequence). V lost 2 bases and J lost 3, with 12 bases in between. The CDR3 sequence: CASSLLSGDNQPQHF. The DNA of the CDR3 is TGTGCCAGCAGCTTACTTTCGGGGGACAATCAGCCCCAGCATTTT. Full variable domain (missing parts from reference TRBV5-5 and TRBJ1-5): DAGVTQSPTHLIKTRGQQVTLRCSPISGHKSVSWYQQVLGQGPQFIFQYYEKEERGRGNFPDRFSARQFPNYSSELNVNALLLGDSALYLCASSLLSGDNQPQHFGDGTRLSIL.

V gene TRBV30 combines with J gene TRBJ1-2, with 9 bases that match TRBD1. The CDR3 runs to 14 residues. With 2 bases clipped from V and 4 bases from J, the junction kept 5 bases outside the gene matches. The germline V gene has CDR1 GTSNPN and CDR2 SVGIG (reference sequence). CDR3 DNA: TGTGCCTGGAGTCGAGGGACAGGGAGCTATGGCTACACCTTC. This gives the protein CAWSRGTGSYGYTF.

The CDR3 loop is CASSGRGLYEQYF. As DNA, the CDR3 is TGTGCCAGCAGTGGCAGGGGGCTGTACGAGCAGTACTTC. The genes are TRBV28 and TRBJ2-7, with 8 bases identical to TRBD1. The V gene end was trimmed by 5 bases and the J gene end by 4 bases; junction bases not matched to a gene: 4. Per germline, CDR1 MDHEN and CDR2 SYDVKM. The CDR3 length is 13 residues. Full variable domain (rest looked up from reference TRBV28 and TRBJ2-7): DVKVTQSSRYLVKRTGEKVFLECVQDMDHENMFWYRQDPGLGLRLIYFSYDVKMKEKGDIPEGYSVSREKKERFSLILESASTNQTSMYLCASSGRGLYEQYFGPGTRLTVT.

V and J are TRBV5-4 and TRBJ2-3, with 12 bases lining up with TRBD2. The CDR3 has 15 amino acids. Trimming took 1 base from V and 6 from J; bases not matched to a gene: 3. Germline-derived CDR1 and CDR2 are SGHNT and YYREEE (reference sequence). CDR3 sequence (DNA): TGTGCCAGCAGCTTGACTAGCGGGAGGTCGGATACGCAGTATTTT. Encoded protein: CASSLTSGRSDTQYF.

The chain is built from TRBV25-1 and TRBJ2-7, with 8 bases identical to TRBD2. V lost 5 bases, J lost 5 bases, and 8 bases stayed unmatched. Germline CDR1 is MGHDK and CDR2 is SYGVNS. CDR3 length: 14 residues. The CDR3: CASSPGGPRDEQYF. For the CDR3, the DNA is TGTGCCAGCAGTCCGGGGGGGCCCCGGGACGAGCAGTACTTC.

The chain combines TRBV7-9 with TRBJ2-7; no firm D call. The CDR3 contains 13 residues. V was trimmed by 4 bases and J by 5 bases, leaving 12 bases between them. The germline V gene encodes CDR1 SEHNR and CDR2 FQNEAQ (reference sequence). The chain's CDR3 is CASSSPAANEQYF. The CDR3 DNA is TGTGCCAGCAGCTCCCCGGCGGCAAACGAGCAGTACTTC. Together with reference TRBV7-9 and TRBJ2-7, the CDR3 gives the full variable domain: DTGVSQNPRHKITKRGQNVTFRCDPISEHNRLYWYRQTLGQGPEFLTYFQNEAQLEKSRLLSDRFSAERPKGSFSTLEIQRTEQGDSAMYLCASSSPAANEQYFGPGTRLTVT.

The V and J genes are TRBV7-3 and TRBJ2-1, with TRBD2 matching over 8 bases. Germline loops: CDR1 SGHTA, CDR2 FQGTGA. V lost 5 bases, J lost 4 bases, and 7 bases stayed unmatched. CDR3 size: 15 residues. CDR3 in amino acids: CASSPRREAYNEQFF. CDR3 DNA sequence: TGTGCCAGCAGCCCCAGGCGGGAGGCTTACAATGAGCAGTTCTTC. The whole variable domain, remainder taken from reference TRBV7-3 and TRBJ2-1, is GAGVSQTPSNKVTEKGKYVELRCDPISGHTALYWYRQSLGQGPEFLIYFQGTGAADDSGLPNDRFFAVRPEGSVSTLKIQRTERGDSAVYLCASSPRREAYNEQFFGPGTRLTVL.